This T cell receptor (beta chain) emerged from a study of blood T cell repertoires in COVID-19. Germline V CDR1 and CDR2: KGHDR, SFDVKD. The V and J ends lost 4 bases and 3 bases, in that order; junction bases with no gene match: 6. CDR3 size: 17 residues. The protocol was immunoSEQ multiplex PCR, while the TCRdb copy is restricted to in-frame clones and leaves out a portion. Of 140,000 to 150,000 clones in the sample, 85% to 90% were seen once. The sample taken for sequencing was PBMCs or T cells enriched from blood (not recorded which). The chain combines TRBV24-1 with TRBJ2-2; 11 nucleotides agree with TRBD2. This receptor was identified in a woman aged 25 to 45 with acute COVID-19. This CDR3 is CATSDSGTSGYTGELFF. The CDR3 DNA sequence: TGTGCCACCAGTGACTCCGGGACTAGCGGCTACACCGGGGAGCTGTTTTTT.